The 23 T cell receptor beta chains listed next were all sequenced from one sample in a study of cytomegalovirus exposure and HLA in healthy donors. In the PCR, 60 Vbeta and 13 Jbeta primers were used. TCRdb's table, derived via immunoSEQ multiplex PCR, lists solely in-frame clones and lacks some. The sample has around 150,000 clones; 60% to 80% are singletons. Input material: PBMCs. These receptors were obtained from a middle-aged man in good health and CMV-seropositive.

The chain combines TRBV5-6 with TRBJ2-5, with D unresolved. CDR1 and CDR2 from the germline V gene are SGHDT and YYEEEE. The CDR3 contains 14 residues. V lost 4 bases and J 5 bases, leaving 15 bases between the germline ends. CDR3 sequence reads: CASSARHALETQYF. CDR3 bases: TGTGCCAGCAGCGCCCGACACGCGCTGGAGACCCAGTACTTC.

The chain has TRBV2 and TRBJ2-2; 8 nucleotides match TRBD2. CDR1 SNHLY and CDR2 FYNNEI come from the germline V gene. CDR3 length: 15 residues. With 4 bases clipped from V and 4 bases from J, the junction kept 5 bases outside the gene matches. The CDR3 region is CASSVAGGVTGELFF. The CDR3, as DNA: TGTGCCAGCAGTGTCGCGGGGGGTGTCACCGGGGAGCTGTTTTTT.

This chain links TRBV10-3 with TRBJ2-1; 13 bases match TRBD2. The CDR3 loop spans 18 amino acids. The trim removed 3 bases at V and 0 bases at J, leaving 5 bases unmatched. The germline V gene has CDR1 ENHRY and CDR2 SYGVKD. CDR3 residues: CAISEGLAGASSYNEQFF. In DNA, the CDR3 is TGTGCCATCAGTGAAGGACTAGCGGGAGCGAGCTCCTACAATGAGCAGTTCTTC.

This sequence joins TRBV9 and TRBJ2-7; D may be TRBD2 (6 bases). This CDR3 is built from 14 residues. CDR1 and CDR2 (germline): SGDLS, YYNGEE. V lost 0 bases to trimming and J lost 3 bases, with 10 bases between them. In DNA form, the CDR3 reads TGTGCCAGCAGCGTAGGTTGGGGAGGCTACGAGCAGTACTTC. Translation gives CASSVGWGGYEQYF.

The chain employs TRBV2 and TRBJ1-1, with D perhaps TRBD1 (6 bases). Germline CDR1 and CDR2: SNHLY and FYNNEI. V lost 7 bases to trimming and J lost 3 bases, with 15 bases between them. The CDR3 totals 14 residues. CDR3 residues: CASTGGGGYTEAFF. CDR3 bases: TGTGCCAGCACCGGGGGAGGGGGGTACACTGAAGCTTTCTTT.

DNA of the CDR3: TGTGCCAGCAGCCCGAGGGGGGGCCTTTACAATGAGCAGTTCTTC. This gives the protein CASSPRGGLYNEQFF. V gene TRBV7-9 combines with J gene TRBJ2-1, with D possibly matching TRBD2 (7 bases). Germline-derived CDR1 and CDR2 are SEHNR and FQNEAQ (reference sequence). Trimming stripped 5 bases from V and 4 bases from J, with 15 bases between. The CDR3 runs to 15 residues.

The chain has TRBV7-2 and TRBJ2-5; D may be TRBD1 (5 bases). The CDR3 has 15 amino acids. The V and J ends lost 1 base and 2 bases respectively, with 11 bases between them. The germline gives CDR1 SGHTA, CDR2 FQGNSA. CDR3 residues: CASSLEVGRQETQYF. The CDR3 nucleotides read TGTGCCAGCAGCTTAGAGGTGGGGCGGCAAGAGACCCAGTACTTC.

This clone was found once. The genes are TRBV27 and TRBJ2-2, with a possible D match to TRBD1 (7 bases). V lost 5 bases, J lost 3 bases, and 13 bases lay in between. This CDR3 comprises 15 residues. CDR1 MNHEY and CDR2 SMNVEV come from the germline V gene (reference sequence). The CDR3 spells CASSPGDRYTGELFF. CDR3 nucleotide sequence: TGTGCCAGCAGTCCGGGGGACAGATACACCGGGGAGCTGTTTTTT.

The chain couples TRBV6-5 to TRBJ2-1, with TRBD1 matching over 7 bases. V dropped 4 bases and J dropped 5; count of bases not matched to a gene: 11. The CDR3 has 16 residues. CDR1 is MNHEY, CDR2 SVGAGI, per germline. The chain's CDR3 is CASSSPHSQGDNEQFF. CDR3 nucleotides: TGTGCCAGCAGTTCCCCCCATTCTCAGGGGGACAATGAGCAGTTCTTC.

The chain links TRBV2 to TRBJ1-2, with 7 bases lining up with TRBD1. This CDR3 spans 15 amino acids. With V trimmed by 5 bases and J by 0 bases, 6 bases remained unmatched. CDR1 SNHLY and CDR2 FYNNEI come from the germline V gene. The CDR3 sequence is CASSPRTGTNYGYTF. The CDR3 DNA is TGTGCCAGCAGTCCTCGGACAGGAACTAACTATGGCTACACCTTC.

This clone was found a few times. This chain links TRBV19 with TRBJ1-5; D remains unclear. Trimming took 3 bases from V and 2 from J, leaving 14 bases between them. Per germline, CDR1 LNHDA and CDR2 SQIVND (reference sequence). This CDR3 has 16 amino acids. DNA for the CDR3: TGTGCCAGTAGTATTAACCCACAGTGGGGCAATCAGCCCCAGCATTTT. As protein: CASSINPQWGNQPQHF.

This clone was observed once. This chain links TRBV5-1 with TRBJ2-1, with D tentatively TRBD1 (5 bases). Germline V CDR1 and CDR2: SGHRS, YFSETQ. The CDR3 spans 15 residues. Between the trimmed V and J ends, which lost 2 bases and 8 bases, there was a span of 17 bases. The CDR3 DNA is TGCGCCAGCAGCTTTTCGTCTAGTCAAGGGGATGAGCAGTTCTTC. Encoded protein: CASSFSSSQGDEQFF. Using reference TRBV5-1 and TRBJ2-1 for the parts outside the CDR3, the full variable domain is KAGVTQTPRYLIKTRGQQVTLSCSPISGHRSVSWYQQTPGQGLQFLFEYFSETQRNKGNFPGRFSGRQFSNSRSEMNVSTLELGDSALYLCASSFSSSQGDEQFFGPGTRLTVL.

This clone was seen more than once but under ten times. The rearrangement links TRBV11-2 to TRBJ2-7; unclear D gene. V was cut by 0 bases and J by 4 bases, with 4 bases left in between. The CDR3 has 12 amino acids. In germline, CDR1 is SGHAT, CDR2 FQNNGV. The CDR3 nucleotides are TGTGCCAGCAGCTTAGATTCTTACGAGCAGTACTTC. This translates into CASSLDSYEQYF.

Only a few counts were recorded for this clone. The chain is built from TRBV2 and TRBJ1-1, with D perhaps TRBD1 (6 bases). V lost 7 bases and J lost 0, with 12 bases in between. The germline V gene has CDR1 SNHLY and CDR2 FYNNEI. The CDR3 is 14 amino acids. The CDR3 bases are TGTGCCAGCACAGGGGAATTTTTGAACACTGAAGCTTTCTTT. This codes for CASTGEFLNTEAFF.

The rearrangement joins TRBV29-1 to TRBJ2-5, with unresolved D. The V and J ends lost 3 bases and 5 bases respectively, with 13 bases between them. CDR1 is SQVTM and CDR2 is ANQGSEA in the germline V gene. The CDR3 contains 13 residues. Here the CDR3 DNA reads TGCAGCGTTGAGATCCCCCCGCAGGAGACCCAGTACTTC. Translated, it gives CSVEIPPQETQYF. Full variable domain (remainder filled in from reference TRBV29-1 and TRBJ2-5): SAVISQKPSRDICQRGTSLTIQCQVDSQVTMMFWYRQQPGQSLTLIATANQGSEATYESGFVIDKFPISRPNLTFSTLTVSNMSPEDSSIYLCSVEIPPQETQYFGPGTRLLVL.

This chain connects TRBV7-3 to TRBJ1-2; 8 positions agree with TRBD1. V gave up 5 bases and J gave up 7 bases; unmatched junction bases: 9. The CDR3 consists of 14 residues. The germline CDR1 and CDR2 sequences are SGHTA and FQGTGA. The CDR3 DNA is TGTGCCAGCAGCCCCGGACAGGGCCCATGTGGCTACACCTTC. Its translation is CASSPGQGPCGYTF.

The rearrangement joins TRBV19 to TRBJ2-3, with a weak D call TRBD1 (6 bases). The germline CDR1 and CDR2 sequences are LNHDA and SQIVND (reference sequence). The CDR3 consists of 14 residues. Trimming stripped 6 bases from V and 3 bases from J, with 13 bases between. CDR3 sequence reads: CASRDPQGTDTQYF. The DNA of the CDR3 is TGTGCCAGTAGGGACCCACAGGGAACAGATACGCAGTATTTT.

This clone showed up just once. The chain carries TRBV7-3 and TRBJ1-1; D uncertain. V lost 2 bases, J lost 6 bases, and 13 bases lay in between. CDR3 length: 14 residues. Germline V lookup: CDR1 SGHTA, CDR2 FQGTGA. CDR3 sequence (DNA): TGTGCCAGCAGCTTACACGAAGAAAGAGCTGAAGCTTTCTTT. Translating it yields CASSLHEERAEAFF.

This chain links TRBV14 with TRBJ2-7; TRBD1 aligns across 8 bases. The germline V gene has CDR1 SGHDN and CDR2 FVKESK. V gave up 1 base and J gave up 6 bases; unmatched junction bases: 5. This CDR3 spans 14 amino acids. CDR3 bases: TGTGCCAGCAGCCAAGTGAGGACAGGGAGCGAGCAGTACTTC. Residues: CASSQVRTGSEQYF.

The chain joins TRBV6-6 to TRBJ2-1; 7 nucleotides match TRBD1. V was pared by 3 bases and J by 7 bases, with 9 bases of the junction left unmatched. The CDR3 contains 15 residues. CDR1 and CDR2 (germline): MNHNY, SVGAGI (reference sequence). Written as DNA, the CDR3 is TGTGCCAGCAGTTATCGACGGGACAGAGTAAATGAGCAGTTCTTC. Translation gives CASSYRRDRVNEQFF.

V and J are TRBV7-2 and TRBJ2-1; 10 bases map to TRBD2. Germline CDR1 SGHTA, CDR2 FQGNSA. CDR3 length: 14 residues. V lost 5 bases, J lost 12 bases, and 10 bases stayed unmatched. CDR3 region: CASSQDSGRPGQFF. CDR3 nucleotide sequence: TGTGCCAGCAGCCAAGATAGCGGGAGGCCGGGGCAGTTCTTC.

The V call is TRBV5-6, the J call TRBJ1-2, with 10 bases lining up with TRBD1. Trimming at V came to 2 bases and at J to 4 bases, leaving 5 bases not matched to a gene. The length of the CDR3 is 15 residues. Germline CDR1 reads SGHDT; CDR2 reads YYEEEE. This CDR3 is CASSFRDRGTYGYTF. DNA for the CDR3: TGTGCCAGCAGCTTCCGGGACAGGGGCACCTATGGCTACACCTTC. The entire variable domain, with the rest obtained from reference TRBV5-6 and TRBJ1-2, is as follows: DAGVTQSPTHLIKTRGQQVTLRCSPKSGHDTVSWYQQALGQGPQFIFQYYEEEERQRGNFPDRFSGHQFPNYSSELNVNALLLGDSALYLCASSFRDRGTYGYTFGSGTRLTVV.

The gene calls are TRBV7-8 and TRBJ2-1; TRBD1 is a possible D gene (6 bases). This CDR3 has 15 residues. Germline V CDR1 and CDR2: SGHVS, FQNEAQ. V was cut by 6 bases and J by 8 bases, with 20 bases left in between. CDR3 nucleotide sequence: TGTGCCAGCAGGCCTACAGGGTCGGGGCACGATGAGCAGTTCTTC. This sequence encodes CASRPTGSGHDEQFF.